A single sample is the source of the 11 T cell receptor beta chains below, sequenced in a study of T cell repertoires in cytomegalovirus infection. A single record per CDR3 protein comes from TCRdb applying MiXCR to the reads. This sample has about 830,000 distinct CDR3 sequences, with approximately 32% found just once. Their specific antigens are unknown. Sequencing was performed on cultured CD8+ T cells from PBMCs, taken from culture after CMV antigen stimulation. These TCRs come from a human donor in good health (CMV status not recorded). Some clones in this sample may be carry-over from other donors' samples.

The chain carries TRBV19 and TRBJ1-1; no reliable D call. This CDR3 is built from 12 residues. The germline V gene has CDR1 LNHDA and CDR2 SQIVND (reference sequence). V was cut by 9 bases and J by 6 bases, with 14 bases left in between. Here the CDR3 DNA reads TGTGCCAGCCAAACGGGGATTGCTGAAGCTTTCTTT. It codes for CASQTGIAEAFF.

This clonotype was picked up a small number of times. The chain uses TRBV25-1 and TRBJ1-1; 9 bases line up with TRBD1. Germline V gene lookup returns CDR1 MGHDK and CDR2 SYGVNS. J gave up 7 bases and V 1 base, and 7 bases lay outside the gene matches. CDR3 size: 15 residues. The CDR3 region is CASSEWVQGAGEAFF. For the CDR3, the DNA is TGTGCCAGCAGTGAATGGGTACAGGGGGCGGGTGAAGCTTTCTTT.

The chain couples TRBV6-2 or TRBV6-3 to TRBJ1-2; D not resolved. The CDR3 consists of 16 residues. Germline CDR1 is MNHEY and CDR2 is SVGEGT. V gave up 5 bases and J gave up 6 bases, with 22 bases separating them. The CDR3 protein is CASSLTVKEGLNGYTF. DNA of the CDR3: TGTGCCAGCAGTCTCACCGTTAAGGAAGGGCTCAATGGCTACACCTTC.

The chain combines TRBV11-2 with TRBJ1-6; D is perhaps TRBD1 (5 bases). This CDR3 is 14 amino acids long. Germline values: CDR1 SGHAT, CDR2 FQNNGV. Trimming removed 5 bases at V and 6 bases at J, with 11 bases between. The chain's CDR3 is CASSGGRFNSPLHF. CDR3 bases: TGTGCCAGCAGCGGGGGACGGTTTAATTCACCCCTCCACTTT.

This chain connects TRBV7-2 to TRBJ2-1, with 9 bases aligning to TRBD2. The CDR3 has 17 residues. The ends lost 1 base at V and 0 bases at J; junction bases unmatched: 4. The germline V gene encodes CDR1 SGHTA and CDR2 FQGNSA. CDR3 sequence reads: CASSLGGGGASYNEQFF. CDR3 sequence (DNA): TGTGCCAGCAGCTTAGGCGGCGGGGGGGCCTCCTACAATGAGCAGTTCTTC.

This clonotype turned up a few times. The chain carries TRBV7-6 and TRBJ1-6, with 7 positions matching TRBD1. CDR1 and CDR2 (germline): SGHVS, FNYEAQ. This CDR3 has 16 residues. V lost 2 bases, J lost 0 bases, and 1 base stayed unmatched. The chain's CDR3 is CASSLRDSSYNSPLHF. Written as DNA, the CDR3 is TGTGCCAGCAGCTTACGGGACAGCTCCTATAATTCACCCCTCCACTTT.

This clonotype was counted only a few times. The chain employs TRBV20-1 and TRBJ2-7; no definite D call. Per germline, CDR1 DFQATT and CDR2 SNEGSKA (reference sequence). V was shortened by 6 bases and J by 6 bases, with 21 bases between the two germline ends. The CDR3 has 14 residues. The CDR3 is CSALGHVRLGEQYF. The CDR3 DNA follows: TGCAGTGCCCTAGGGCACGTTAGGTTAGGCGAGCAGTACTTC.

V and J are TRBV7-9 and TRBJ2-1, with D tentatively TRBD1 (6 bases). Germline V CDR1 and CDR2: SEHNR, FQNEAQ (reference sequence). V was cut by 0 bases and J by 0 bases, with 12 bases left in between. This CDR3 comprises 17 residues. The CDR3, as DNA: TGTGCCAGCAGCTTAGCGGTTGGACAGTTCTCCTACAATGAGCAGTTCTTC. It yields the protein CASSLAVGQFSYNEQFF.

The sample holds many counts of this clonotype. J is TRBJ2-5 and V is TRBV7-2; no firm D call. CDR1 is SGHTA and CDR2 is FQGNSA in the germline V gene. The CDR3 consists of 15 residues. Trimming stripped 3 bases from V and 5 bases from J, with 16 bases between. The CDR3 region is CASSFETGPGETQYF. Written as DNA, the CDR3 is TGTGCCAGCAGCTTCGAGACTGGCCCTGGTGAGACCCAGTACTTC.

This chain connects TRBV6-5 to TRBJ1-1; D unresolved. The CDR3 extends over 15 amino acids. Trimming cost V 0 bases and J 1 base, with 9 bases left between them. Germline CDR1 reads MNHEY; CDR2 reads SVGAGI. The chain's CDR3 is CASSYSSSGNTEAFF. The CDR3 DNA follows: TGTGCCAGCAGTTACTCGAGTAGCGGGAACACTGAAGCTTTCTTT.

This clonotype came up a few times. The rearrangement links TRBV7-3 to TRBJ1-1, with a tentative D call TRBD1 (6 bases). Germline V lookup: CDR1 SGHTA, CDR2 FQGTGA. Trimming cost V 2 bases and J 7 bases, with 20 bases left between them. This CDR3 has 16 residues. Written as DNA, the CDR3 is TGTGCCAGCAGCTTACGCGCTACAGGGCGGGGGAGTGAAGCTTTCTTT. This sequence encodes CASSLRATGRGSEAFF.